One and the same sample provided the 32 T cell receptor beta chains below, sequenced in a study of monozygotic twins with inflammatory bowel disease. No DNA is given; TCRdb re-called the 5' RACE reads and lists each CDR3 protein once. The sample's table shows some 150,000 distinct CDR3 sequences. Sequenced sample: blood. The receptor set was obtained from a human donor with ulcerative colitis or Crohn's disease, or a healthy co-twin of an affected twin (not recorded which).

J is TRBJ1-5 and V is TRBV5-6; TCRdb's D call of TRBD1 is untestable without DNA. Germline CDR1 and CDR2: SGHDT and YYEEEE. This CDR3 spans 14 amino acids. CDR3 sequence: CASSRRELDQPQHF.

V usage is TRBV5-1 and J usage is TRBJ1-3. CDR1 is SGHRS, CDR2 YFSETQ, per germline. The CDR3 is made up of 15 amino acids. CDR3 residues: CASSLGRPSGNTIYF. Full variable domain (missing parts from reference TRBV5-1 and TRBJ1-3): KAGVTQTPRYLIKTRGQQVTLSCSPISGHRSVSWYQQTPGQGLQFLFEYFSETQRNKGNFPGRFSGRQFSNSRSEMNVSTLELGDSALYLCASSLGRPSGNTIYFGEGSWLTVV.

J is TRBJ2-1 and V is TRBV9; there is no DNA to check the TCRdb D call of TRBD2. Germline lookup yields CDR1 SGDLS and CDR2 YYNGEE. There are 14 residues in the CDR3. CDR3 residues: CASSGGRAENEQFF.

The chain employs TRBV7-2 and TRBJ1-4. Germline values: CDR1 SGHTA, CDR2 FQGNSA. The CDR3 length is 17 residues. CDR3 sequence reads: CASSRMKTSATNEKLFF.

Here the CDR3 reads CASSLDSGNTIYF. This chain connects TRBV6-6 to TRBJ1-3. Germline V gene data show CDR1 as MNHNY and CDR2 as SVGAGI (reference sequence). CDR3 length: 13 residues.

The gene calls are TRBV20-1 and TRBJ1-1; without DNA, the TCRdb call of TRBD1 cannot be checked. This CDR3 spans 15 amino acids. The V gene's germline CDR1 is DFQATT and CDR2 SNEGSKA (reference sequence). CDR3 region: CSATKGNRGNTEAFF.

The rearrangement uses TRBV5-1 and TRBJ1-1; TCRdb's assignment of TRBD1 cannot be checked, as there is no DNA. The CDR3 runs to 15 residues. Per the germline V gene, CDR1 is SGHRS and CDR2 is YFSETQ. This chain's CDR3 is CASSLGDRDDTEAFF.

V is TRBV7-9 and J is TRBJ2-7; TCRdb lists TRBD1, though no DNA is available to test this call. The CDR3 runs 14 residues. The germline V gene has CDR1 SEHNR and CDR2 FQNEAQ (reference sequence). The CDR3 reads CASSLGQGAGGQYF.

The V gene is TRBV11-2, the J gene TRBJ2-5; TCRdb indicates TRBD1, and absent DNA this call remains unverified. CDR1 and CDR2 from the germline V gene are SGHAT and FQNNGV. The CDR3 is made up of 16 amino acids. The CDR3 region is CASSLFQGSAQETQYF.

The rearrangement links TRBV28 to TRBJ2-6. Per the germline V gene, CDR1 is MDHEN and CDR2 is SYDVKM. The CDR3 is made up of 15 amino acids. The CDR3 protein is CASSYGFSGANVLTF.

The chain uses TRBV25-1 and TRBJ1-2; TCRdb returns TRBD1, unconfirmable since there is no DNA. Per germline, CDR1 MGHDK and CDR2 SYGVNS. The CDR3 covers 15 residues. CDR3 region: CASSQGQGLGYGYTF.

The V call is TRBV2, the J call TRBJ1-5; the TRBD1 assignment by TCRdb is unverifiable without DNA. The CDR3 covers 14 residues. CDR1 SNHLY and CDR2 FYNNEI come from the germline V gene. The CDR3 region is CASSQDGTNQPQHF.

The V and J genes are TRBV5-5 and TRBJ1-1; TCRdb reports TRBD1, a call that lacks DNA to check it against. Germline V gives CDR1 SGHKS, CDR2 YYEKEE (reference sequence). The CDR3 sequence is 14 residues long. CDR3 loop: CASSPGDIRTEAFF.

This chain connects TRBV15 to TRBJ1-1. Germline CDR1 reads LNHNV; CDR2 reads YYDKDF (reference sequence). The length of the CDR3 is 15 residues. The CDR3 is CATSRDRQLKGEAFF.

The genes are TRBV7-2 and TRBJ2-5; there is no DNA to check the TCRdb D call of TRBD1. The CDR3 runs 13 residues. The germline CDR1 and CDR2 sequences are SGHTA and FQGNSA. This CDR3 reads CASSRGERETQYF.

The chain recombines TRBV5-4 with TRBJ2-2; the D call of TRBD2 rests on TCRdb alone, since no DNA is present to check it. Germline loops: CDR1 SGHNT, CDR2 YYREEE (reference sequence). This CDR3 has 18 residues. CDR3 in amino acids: CASSSRTSGGANTGELFF.

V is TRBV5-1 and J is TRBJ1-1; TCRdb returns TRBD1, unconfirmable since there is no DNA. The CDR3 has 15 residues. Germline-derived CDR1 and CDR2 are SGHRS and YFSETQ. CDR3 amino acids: CASSLTGNGNTEAFF.

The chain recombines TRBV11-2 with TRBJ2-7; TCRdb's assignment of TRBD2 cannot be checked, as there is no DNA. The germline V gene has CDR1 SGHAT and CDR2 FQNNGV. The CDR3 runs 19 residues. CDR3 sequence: CASSLRGESGTSQIYEQYF.

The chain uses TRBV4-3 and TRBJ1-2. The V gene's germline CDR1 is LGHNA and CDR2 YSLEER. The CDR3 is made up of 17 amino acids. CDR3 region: CASSQEPPGSRDYGYTF.

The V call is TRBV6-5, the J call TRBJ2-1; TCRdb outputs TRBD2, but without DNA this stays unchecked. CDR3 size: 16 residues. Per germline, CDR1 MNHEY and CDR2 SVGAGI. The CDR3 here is CASSYSGTSGYNEQFF.

The CDR3 loop is CASKFRLAVSNEQFF. The chain joins TRBV2 to TRBJ2-1; TCRdb indicates TRBD2, and absent DNA this call remains unverified. The CDR3 is 15 residues long. Germline V CDR1 and CDR2: SNHLY, FYNNEI.

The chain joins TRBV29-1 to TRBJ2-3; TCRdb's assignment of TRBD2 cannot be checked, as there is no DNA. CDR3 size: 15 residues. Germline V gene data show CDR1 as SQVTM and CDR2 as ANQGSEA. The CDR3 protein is CSVAGQAGRTDTQYF.

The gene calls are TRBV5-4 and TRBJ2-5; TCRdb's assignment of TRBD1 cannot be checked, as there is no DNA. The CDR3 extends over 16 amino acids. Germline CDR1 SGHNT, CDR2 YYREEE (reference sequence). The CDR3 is CASTSPGQERPGTQYF.

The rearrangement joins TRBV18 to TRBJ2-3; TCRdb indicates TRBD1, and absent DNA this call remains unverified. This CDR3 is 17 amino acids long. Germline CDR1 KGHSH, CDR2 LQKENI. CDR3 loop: CASSPLRNGLGSDTQYF.

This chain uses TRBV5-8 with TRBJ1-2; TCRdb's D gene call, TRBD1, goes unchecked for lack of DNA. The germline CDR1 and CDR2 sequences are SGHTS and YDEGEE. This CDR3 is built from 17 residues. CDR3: CASSLQTGKEINYGYTF. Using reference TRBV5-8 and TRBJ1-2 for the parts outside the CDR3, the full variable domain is EAGVTQSPTHLIKTRGQQATLRCSPISGHTSVYWYQQALGLGLQFLLWYDEGEERNRGNFPPRFSGRQFPNYSSELNVNALELEDSALYLCASSLQTGKEINYGYTFGSGTRLTVV.

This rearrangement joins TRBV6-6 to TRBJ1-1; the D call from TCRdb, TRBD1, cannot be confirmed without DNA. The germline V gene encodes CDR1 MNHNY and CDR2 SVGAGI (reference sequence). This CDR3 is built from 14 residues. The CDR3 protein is CASTTGGGQTEAFF.

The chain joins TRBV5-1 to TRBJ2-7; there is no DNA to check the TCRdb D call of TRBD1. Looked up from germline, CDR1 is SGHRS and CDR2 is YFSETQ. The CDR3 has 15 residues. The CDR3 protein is CASSSSRDSHYEQYF.

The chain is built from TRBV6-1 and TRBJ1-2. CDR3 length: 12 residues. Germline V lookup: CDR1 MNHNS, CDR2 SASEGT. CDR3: CASSTVGEGYTF.

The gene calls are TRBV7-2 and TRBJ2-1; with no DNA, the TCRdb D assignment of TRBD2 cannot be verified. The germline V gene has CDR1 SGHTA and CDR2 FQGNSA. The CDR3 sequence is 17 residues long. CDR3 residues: CASSFSSGPSSYNEQFF. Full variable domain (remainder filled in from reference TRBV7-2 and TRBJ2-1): GAGVSQSPSNKVTEKGKDVELRCDPISGHTALYWYRQSLGQGLEFLIYFQGNSAPDKSGLPSDRFSAERTGGSVSTLTIQRTQQEDSAVYLCASSFSSGPSSYNEQFFGPGTRLTVL.

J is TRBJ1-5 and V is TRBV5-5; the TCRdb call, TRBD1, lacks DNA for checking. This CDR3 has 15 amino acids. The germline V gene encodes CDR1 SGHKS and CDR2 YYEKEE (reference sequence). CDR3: CASSLEQGSRQPQHF.

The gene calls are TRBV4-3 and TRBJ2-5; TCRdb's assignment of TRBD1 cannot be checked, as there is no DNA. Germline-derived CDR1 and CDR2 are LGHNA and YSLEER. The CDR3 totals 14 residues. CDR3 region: CASSQDRGGETQYF.

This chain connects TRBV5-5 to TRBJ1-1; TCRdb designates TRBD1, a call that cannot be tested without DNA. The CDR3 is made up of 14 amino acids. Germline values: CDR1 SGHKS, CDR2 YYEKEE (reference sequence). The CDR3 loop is CASTQTGDYTEAFF. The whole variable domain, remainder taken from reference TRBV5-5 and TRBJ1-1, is DAGVTQSPTHLIKTRGQQVTLRCSPISGHKSVSWYQQVLGQGPQFIFQYYEKEERGRGNFPDRFSARQFPNYSSELNVNALLLGDSALYLCASTQTGDYTEAFFGQGTRLTVV.